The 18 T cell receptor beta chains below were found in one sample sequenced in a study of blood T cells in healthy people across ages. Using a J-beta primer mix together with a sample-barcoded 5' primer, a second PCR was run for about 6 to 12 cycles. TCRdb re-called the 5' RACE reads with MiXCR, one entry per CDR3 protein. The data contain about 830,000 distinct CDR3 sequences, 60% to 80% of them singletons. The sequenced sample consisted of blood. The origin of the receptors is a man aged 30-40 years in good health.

The CDR3 reads CASTLGGQGGSNEQFF. CDR3 nucleotides: TGTGCCAGCACCTTGGGGGGACAGGGAGGCTCCAATGAGCAGTTCTTC. The V gene is TRBV7-2, the J gene TRBJ2-1, with 9 bases that match TRBD1. Germline CDR1 reads SGHTA; CDR2 reads FQGNSA. V lost 7 bases and J lost 6; bases outside the gene matches: 13. The CDR3 contains 16 residues.

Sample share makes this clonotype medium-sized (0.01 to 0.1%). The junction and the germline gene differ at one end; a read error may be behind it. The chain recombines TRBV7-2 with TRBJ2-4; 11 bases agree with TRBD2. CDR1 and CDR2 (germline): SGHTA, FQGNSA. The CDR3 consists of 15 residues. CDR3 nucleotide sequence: TGTGCCAGCAGTTTAGCGGGGGGGGGAAGAAACATTCAGTACTTC. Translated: CASSLAGGGRNIQYF.

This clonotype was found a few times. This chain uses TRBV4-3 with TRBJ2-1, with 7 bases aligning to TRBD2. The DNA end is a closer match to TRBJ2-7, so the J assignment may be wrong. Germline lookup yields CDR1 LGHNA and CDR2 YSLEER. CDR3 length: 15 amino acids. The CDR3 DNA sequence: TGCGCCAGCAGCCAATCCGGGACTATCGGTTATGAGCAGTACTTC. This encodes CASSQSGTIGYEQYF.

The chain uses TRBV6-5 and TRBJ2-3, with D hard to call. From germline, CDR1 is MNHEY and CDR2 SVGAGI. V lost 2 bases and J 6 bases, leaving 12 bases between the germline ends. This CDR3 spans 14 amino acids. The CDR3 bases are TGTGCCAGCAGTTACCTGCAAATTTCGGATACGCAGTATTTT. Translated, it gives CASSYLQISDTQYF.

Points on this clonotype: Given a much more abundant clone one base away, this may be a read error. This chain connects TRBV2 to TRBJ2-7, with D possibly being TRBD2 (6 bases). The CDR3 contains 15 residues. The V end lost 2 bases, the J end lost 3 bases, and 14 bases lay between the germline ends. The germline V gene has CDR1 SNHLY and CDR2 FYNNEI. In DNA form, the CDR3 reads TGTGCCAGCAGTGAACCTTCTGGAGGGATCTACGAGCAGTACTTC. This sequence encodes CASSEPSGGIYEQYF.

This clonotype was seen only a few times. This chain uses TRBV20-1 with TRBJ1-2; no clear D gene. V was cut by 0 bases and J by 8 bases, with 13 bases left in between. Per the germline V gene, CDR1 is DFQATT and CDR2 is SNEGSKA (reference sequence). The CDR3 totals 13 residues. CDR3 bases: TGCAGTGCTAGAGATCTGGGCCTACCGGGCTACACCTTC. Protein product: CSARDLGLPGYTF.

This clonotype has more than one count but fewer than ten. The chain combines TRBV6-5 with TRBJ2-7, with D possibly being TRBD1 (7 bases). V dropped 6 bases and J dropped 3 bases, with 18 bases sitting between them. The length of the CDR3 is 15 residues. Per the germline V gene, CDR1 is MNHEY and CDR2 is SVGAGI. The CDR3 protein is CASRPGDSSYYEQYF. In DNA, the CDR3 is TGTGCCAGCAGGCCGGGGGACAGCTCCTACTACGAGCAGTACTTC.

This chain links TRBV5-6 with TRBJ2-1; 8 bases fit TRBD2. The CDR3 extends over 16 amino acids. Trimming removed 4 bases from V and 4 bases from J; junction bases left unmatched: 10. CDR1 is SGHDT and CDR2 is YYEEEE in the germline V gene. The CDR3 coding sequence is TGTGCCAGCAGCCCAACAGCGGGGGCTTTATACAATGAGCAGTTCTTC. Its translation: CASSPTAGALYNEQFF.

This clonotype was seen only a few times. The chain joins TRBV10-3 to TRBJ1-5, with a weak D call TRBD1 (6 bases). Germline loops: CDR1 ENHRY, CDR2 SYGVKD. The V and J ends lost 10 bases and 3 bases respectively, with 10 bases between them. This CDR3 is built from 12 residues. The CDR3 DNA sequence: TGTGCCACTAGGACAGTCAATCAGCCCCAGCATTTT. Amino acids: CATRTVNQPQHF.

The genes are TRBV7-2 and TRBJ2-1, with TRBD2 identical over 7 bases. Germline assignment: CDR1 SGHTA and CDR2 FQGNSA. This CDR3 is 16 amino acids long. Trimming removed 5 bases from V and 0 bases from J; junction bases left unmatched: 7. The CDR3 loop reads CASSPSGARSYNEQFF. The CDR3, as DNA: TGTGCCAGCAGCCCAAGCGGGGCCCGCTCCTACAATGAGCAGTTCTTC.

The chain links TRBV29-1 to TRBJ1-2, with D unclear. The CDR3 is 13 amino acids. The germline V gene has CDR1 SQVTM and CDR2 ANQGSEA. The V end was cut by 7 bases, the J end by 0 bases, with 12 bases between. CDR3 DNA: TGCAGCGGAGCGGCAGATTCTAACTATGGCTACACCTTC. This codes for CSGAADSNYGYTF.

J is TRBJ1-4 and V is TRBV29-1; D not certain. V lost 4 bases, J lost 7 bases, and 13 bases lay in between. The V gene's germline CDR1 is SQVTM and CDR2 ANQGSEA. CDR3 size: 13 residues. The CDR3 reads CSVVPLTGEKLFF. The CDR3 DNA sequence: TGCAGCGTTGTGCCCTTGACTGGTGAAAAACTGTTTTTT. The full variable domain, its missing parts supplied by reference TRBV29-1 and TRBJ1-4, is SAVISQKPSRDICQRGTSLTIQCQVDSQVTMMFWYRQQPGQSLTLIATANQGSEATYESGFVIDKFPISRPNLTFSTLTVSNMSPEDSSIYLCSVVPLTGEKLFFGSGTQLSVL.

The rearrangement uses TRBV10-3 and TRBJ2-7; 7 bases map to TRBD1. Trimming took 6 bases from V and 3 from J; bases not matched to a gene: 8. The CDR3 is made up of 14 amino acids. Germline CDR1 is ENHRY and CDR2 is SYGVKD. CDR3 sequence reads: CAISPRQGSYEQYF. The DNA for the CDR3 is TGTGCCATCAGCCCCCGACAGGGAAGCTACGAGCAGTACTTC.

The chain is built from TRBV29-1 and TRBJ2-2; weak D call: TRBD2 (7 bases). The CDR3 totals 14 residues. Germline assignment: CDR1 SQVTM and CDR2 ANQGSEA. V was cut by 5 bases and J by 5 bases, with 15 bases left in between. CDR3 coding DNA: TGCAGCGTTCAGGGAGGGGGAAGGACCGGGGAGCTGTTTTTT. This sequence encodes CSVQGGGRTGELFF.

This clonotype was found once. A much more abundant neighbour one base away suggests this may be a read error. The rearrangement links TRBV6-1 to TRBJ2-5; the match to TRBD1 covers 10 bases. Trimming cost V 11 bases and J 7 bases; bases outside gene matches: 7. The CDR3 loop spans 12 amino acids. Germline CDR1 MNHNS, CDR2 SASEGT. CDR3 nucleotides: TGTGCCCTGGGACAGGGGAGAGGGACCCAGTACTTC. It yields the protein CALGQGRGTQYF.

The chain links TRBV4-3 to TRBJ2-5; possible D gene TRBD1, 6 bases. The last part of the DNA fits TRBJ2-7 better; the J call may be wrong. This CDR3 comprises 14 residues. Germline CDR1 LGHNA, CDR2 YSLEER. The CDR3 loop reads CASSPAGAIYEQYF. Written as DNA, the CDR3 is TGCGCCAGCAGCCCTGCAGGGGCCATCTACGAGCAGTACTTC.

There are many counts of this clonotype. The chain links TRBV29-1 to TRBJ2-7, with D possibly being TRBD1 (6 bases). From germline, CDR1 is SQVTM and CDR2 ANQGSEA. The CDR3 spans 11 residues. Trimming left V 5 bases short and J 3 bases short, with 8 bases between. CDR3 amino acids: CSVTRGYEQYF. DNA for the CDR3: TGCAGCGTTACCAGGGGCTACGAGCAGTACTTC.

The CDR3 region is CASRLQGAYEQYF. CDR3 coding DNA: TGTGCCAGCAGACTACAGGGTGCCTACGAGCAGTACTTC. The chain recombines TRBV12-3 or TRBV12-4 with TRBJ2-7; tentatively, D is TRBD1 (6 bases). CDR3 length: 13 amino acids. Trimming removed 6 bases at V and 2 bases at J, with 11 bases between.